A selection of T cell receptor beta chains follows, all from one sample in a study of coeliac disease. The protocol was immunoSEQ multiplex PCR, while the TCRdb copy is restricted to in-frame clones and leaves out a portion. The sample holds 3,000 to 3,500 clones, 63% seen once. The sequenced material came from lymphocytes from the gut lamina propria. The receptor set was obtained from a woman in her 50s without celiac disease. CDR3s include the opening cysteine and the closing phenylalanine or tryptophan. The D gene is left open where the match is weak. Expanded clones are given a class, and other clones once, few, many or no size at all.

v_call	j_call	cdr3_length	clone_size	d_call	cdr3_aa	cdr3_nt
TRBV30	TRBJ1-2	15	hyperexpanded	-	CAWSVKGHQFYGYTF	TGTGCCTGGAGTGTAAAAGGACACCAGTTTTATGGCTACACCTTC
TRBV4-1	TRBJ1-2	15	-	-	CASSQEPGGYNGYTF	TGCGCCAGCAGCCAAGAACCGGGAGGGTATAATGGCTACACCTTC
TRBV2	TRBJ2-1	14	-	-	CASRRAPTESEQFF	TGTGCCAGCAGGAGGGCCCCCACCGAAAGTGAGCAGTTCTTC
TRBV10-3	TRBJ2-5	15	-	-	CAISERDNAQETQYF	TGTGCCATCAGTGAAAGGGACAACGCCCAAGAGACCCAGTACTTC
TRBV4-1	TRBJ2-1	20	-	TRBD2	CASSPRIGLAGSLGGNEQFF	TGCGCCAGCAGCCCACGAATCGGACTAGCGGGGTCTCTGGGGGGGAATGAGCAGTTCTTC
TRBV6-5	TRBJ2-7	11	few	-	CASSYGGTDHF	TGTGCCAGCAGTTACGGCGGGACAGATCACTTC
TRBV6-6	TRBJ2-2	14	medium-sized	TRBD1	CASTGTDYTGELFF	TGTGCCAGCACCGGGACAGACTACACCGGGGAGCTGTTTTTT
TRBV7-9	TRBJ1-3	16	-	-	CASSLAQPGNGNAIYF	TGTGCCAGCAGCTTAGCCCAGCCAGGGAATGGAAACGCCATATATTTT
TRBV6-5	TRBJ2-1	14	-	TRBD1	CASSRDRVYNEQFF	TGTGCCAGCAGCCGGGACAGGGTCTACAATGAGCAGTTCTTC
TRBV5-6	TRBJ2-7	14	few	TRBD1	CASSTGQGAYEQYF	TGTGCCAGCAGCACAGGACAGGGGGCATACGAGCAGTACTTC
TRBV6-6	TRBJ1-4	15	hyperexpanded	TRBD1	CASSWSQGAGEKLFF	TGTGCCAGCAGTTGGTCACAGGGGGCGGGTGAAAAACTGTTTTTT
TRBV18	TRBJ1-5	15	medium-sized	TRBD1	CASSPPGGVNQPQHF	TGTGCCAGCTCACCCCCAGGGGGCGTCAATCAGCCCCAGCATTTT
TRBV4-1	TRBJ2-3	16	-	TRBD2	CASSRIPGLATDTQYF	TGCGCCAGCAGCCGGATCCCGGGACTAGCAACAGATACGCAGTATTTT
TRBV6-1	TRBJ2-2	14	-	TRBD1	CASGQGVDTGELFF	TGTGCCAGCGGGCAGGGGGTCGACACCGGGGAGCTGTTTTTT
TRBV6-1	TRBJ2-1	11	few	-	CASSSGYEQFF	TGTGCCAGCAGCTCAGGGTATGAGCAGTTCTTC
TRBV7-2	TRBJ2-7	13	-	TRBD1	CASSARDRDKQYF	TGTGCCAGCAGCGCCCGGGACAGGGATAAGCAGTACTTC
TRBV5-1	TRBJ2-2	12	-	-	CASSHVAGELFF	TGCGCCAGCAGTCACGTAGCCGGGGAGCTGTTTTTT
TRBV6-1	TRBJ2-5	16	-	TRBD2	CASSEFSGGTQETQYF	TGTGCCAGCAGTGAATTTAGCGGGGGGACCCAAGAGACCCAGTACTTC
TRBV2	TRBJ2-7	12	-	-	CASRAYRDEQYF	TGTGCCAGCAGAGCCTACAGGGACGAGCAGTACTTC
TRBV5-1	TRBJ1-4	17	-	-	CASSLMFGGRSNEKLFF	TGCGCCAGCAGCTTGATGTTCGGGGGAAGGTCTAATGAAAAACTGTTTTTT
TRBV5-1	TRBJ2-1	17	-	TRBD2	CASSLTTRTGGSNEQFF	TGCGCCAGCAGCTTAACTACCCGGACGGGGGGTTCGAATGAGCAGTTCTTC
TRBV6-1	TRBJ2-7	15	-	TRBD2	CASSLGLARTYEQYF	TGTGCCAGCAGTTTGGGACTAGCGAGAACCTACGAGCAGTACTTC
TRBV7-2	TRBJ2-3	18	few	TRBD2	CASSLVWASGGAMDTQYF	TGTGCCAGCAGCTTAGTATGGGCTAGCGGGGGGGCGATGGATACGCAGTATTTT
TRBV6-4	TRBJ2-3	15	once	-	CASSEVAGATDTQYF	TGTGCCAGCAGTGAAGTGGCGGGGGCCACAGATACGCAGTATTTT
TRBV30	TRBJ2-1	13	-	-	CAWNAAPNNEQFF	TGTGCCTGGAACGCGGCGCCGAACAATGAGCAGTTCTTC
TRBV9	TRBJ1-1	16	-	-	CASSVDTQARSTEAFF	TGTGCCAGCAGCGTAGATACACAGGCCCGCTCCACTGAAGCTTTCTTT
TRBV10-3	TRBJ2-7	14	-	TRBD2	CAIKRSGGDYEQYF	TGTGCCATCAAGAGAAGCGGGGGGGATTACGAGCAGTACTTC
TRBV7-6	TRBJ2-1	14	large	TRBD1	CASSPGTGPNEQFF	TGTGCCAGCAGCCCCGGGACAGGACCCAATGAGCAGTTCTTC
TRBV6-1	TRBJ1-3	15	-	-	CASSPLGTTGNTIYF	TGTGCCAGCAGTCCCCTCGGGACAACTGGAAACACCATATATTTT
TRBV5-6	TRBJ1-2	19	once	TRBD1	CASSLDLRDRGVSNYGYTF	TGTGCCAGCAGCTTGGATCTCCGGGACAGGGGCGTTTCTAACTATGGCTACACCTTC
TRBV4-1	TRBJ2-3	15	-	-	CASSQVFESTDTQYF	TGCGCCAGCAGCCAAGTCTTCGAGTCCACAGATACGCAGTATTTT
TRBV7-9	TRBJ2-7	15	few	TRBD2	CASRATSGGAYEQYF	TGTGCCAGCAGAGCCACTAGCGGGGGGGCCTACGAGCAGTACTTC
TRBV28	TRBJ1-2	14	-	TRBD1	CASSSTTGIYGYTF	TGTGCCAGCAGTTCGACGACAGGGATCTATGGCTACACCTTC
TRBV2	TRBJ1-2	13	-	-	CASSERQVYGYTF	TGTGCCAGCAGTGAGCGCCAGGTCTATGGCTACACCTTC
TRBV6-1	TRBJ1-1	15	-	-	CASSPERVLNTEAFF	TGTGCCAGCAGTCCCGAAAGAGTTCTGAACACTGAAGCTTTCTTT
TRBV19	TRBJ2-7	15	-	TRBD2	CASRGGLANSYEQYF	TGTGCCAGTAGGGGGGGACTAGCGAACTCCTACGAGCAGTACTTC
TRBV11-1	TRBJ1-2	13	-	TRBD1	CASSSGQLYGYTF	TGTGCCAGCAGTTCGGGACAGCTATATGGCTACACCTTC
TRBV29-1	TRBJ2-3	16	few	TRBD2	CSVPGLAGLNTDTQYF	TGCAGCGTCCCTGGACTAGCGGGGCTTAACACAGATACGCAGTATTTT